One T cell receptor (beta chain) is described in this entry. Its antigen is as yet unknown. The germline V gene encodes CDR1 MGHDK and CDR2 SYGVNS. The germline V and J ends were trimmed by 8 bases and 1 base, with 18 bases remaining between them. CDR3 length: 17 amino acids. Measured with immunoSEQ multiplex PCR; TCRdb has only the in-frame clones, and not every one. In the table there are about 870 clones, nearly 90% of which are singletons. Samples were taken several times over chemoradiotherapy. The data were obtained in a study of chemoradiotherapy in HPV16-positive cancers. Study overall: Candidate HPV-specific clones and shared TCR motifs came from a couple of HPV16-positive patients.

Study-level results: Non-HPV-specific T cells did not expand in tumors during treatment, whereas candidate HPV-specific clones and E7-related motifs did.

Material: tumor tissue, obtained from a patient who underwent chemoradiotherapy. The TCR originated in a human donor with HPV-associated anogenital cancer. V gene TRBV25-1 combines with J gene TRBJ2-6, with D perhaps matching TRBD1 (6 bases). The DNA of the CDR3 is TGTGCCAGCGAAGGACAGCGGCTACCTTCTGGGGCCAACGTCCTGACTTTC. It yields the protein CASEGQRLPSGANVLTF.